These T cell receptor beta chains were read from a single sample in a study of T cells in placental villitis. The table came from immunoSEQ multiplex PCR; TCRdb's copy has only in-frame clones and leaves some out. The table records about 6,300 clones, 78% of them present only once. Sequencing was carried out using placental tissue containing maternal and fetal cells. The receptor set was obtained from a human patient with infectious villitis; the placental T cells may come from both mother and fetus. CDR3s leave out the opening cysteine and the closing phenylalanine or tryptophan. The D gene is left open where the match is weak.

v_gene	d_gene	j_gene	CDR3aa
TRBV29-1	.	TRBJ1-2	SVEGSRDGRGSYGYT
TRBV7-2	.	TRBJ1-2	ASSYGPARGGYT
TRBV5-1	.	TRBJ1-3	ASSLGSGGSGNTIY
TRBV6-2/TRBV6-3	.	TRBJ2-7	ASSYKQIFSYEQY
TRBV19	TRBD1	TRBJ2-7	ASRGITGGTYEQY
TRBV28	.	TRBJ1-5	ASSLRGSNQPQH
TRBV5-1	.	TRBJ1-1	ASSFSQNTEAF
TRBV20-1	.	TRBJ2-5	SASEGEQY
TRBV29-1	.	TRBJ2-1	SVLGLSYNEQF
TRBV5-1	.	TRBJ1-5	ASSLVGEGQPQH
TRBV5-1	.	TRBJ1-1	ASSEGGTEAF
TRBV10-3	.	TRBJ1-2	AISEGQRYGYT
TRBV18	.	TRBJ2-7	ASSPTGDEQY